Below are 3 T cell receptor beta chains sequenced from a single sample in a study of T cell responses to AZD1222 COVID-19 vaccine. Method: immunoSEQ multiplex PCR; TCRdb's copy keeps in-frame clones and lacks some. Among about 110,000 clones, roughly 92% were seen once, and the ten largest hold 2.5%. Source: peripheral blood, taken 28 days after the second AZD1222 dose. The receptor source for this set is an adult who received the AZD1222 COVID-19 vaccine.

The chain is built from TRBV7-2 and TRBJ2-7, with D unclear. The V and J ends lost 5 bases and 0 bases respectively, with 11 bases between them. The germline CDR1 and CDR2 sequences are SGHTA and FQGNSA. CDR3 length: 14 amino acids. CDR3 nucleotides: TGTGCCAGCAGCCTCGACAACAACTCCTACGAGCAGTACTTC. Translated: CASSLDNNSYEQYF.

The chain joins TRBV5-1 to TRBJ1-5; 7 bases are a match to TRBD1. This CDR3 contains 15 residues. J lost 4 bases, V lost 2 bases, and 6 bases had no gene match. Germline V lookup: CDR1 SGHRS, CDR2 YFSETQ. In DNA form, the CDR3 reads TGCGCCAGCAGCTTCACAGGGGCTACTAATCAGCCCCAGCATTTT. Translated: CASSFTGATNQPQHF.

V usage is TRBV13 and J usage is TRBJ1-1; D is perhaps TRBD1 (5 bases). The ends were cut back, 5 bases at V and 0 bases at J, with 13 bases in the middle. This CDR3 is 15 amino acids long. Germline CDR1 and CDR2: PRHDT and FYEKMQ (reference sequence). In nucleotides, the CDR3 is TGTGCCAGCAGCGCCGACAGCTTCATGAACACTGAAGCTTTCTTT. It encodes CASSADSFMNTEAFF.